This T cell receptor beta chain was profiled in a study of cytomegalovirus exposure and HLA in healthy donors. Whole-study findings and limits: Most TCR beta V segments were productive about 87% or about 30% of the time in an earlier analysis.

The PCR was carried out with 60 Vbeta primers and 13 Jbeta primers. Measured with immunoSEQ multiplex PCR; TCRdb has only the in-frame clones, and not every one. The sample lists 170,000 or so clones; about 83% were seen once. As regards this clone: Its antigen is not identified.

The CDR3 loop spans 14 amino acids. Per the germline V gene, CDR1 is MNHEY and CDR2 is SVGAGI. Trimming cost V 6 bases and J 1 base; bases outside gene matches: 5. This TCR was recovered from a girl aged 5-17 years in good health and CMV-seropositive. The sample consisted of PBMCs. The chain combines TRBV6-5 with TRBJ1-1, with 7 bases that match TRBD1. The CDR3 DNA follows: TGTGCCAGCAGGAAACAGGGGAGGAACACTGAAGCTTTCTTT. It yields the protein CASRKQGRNTEAFF.